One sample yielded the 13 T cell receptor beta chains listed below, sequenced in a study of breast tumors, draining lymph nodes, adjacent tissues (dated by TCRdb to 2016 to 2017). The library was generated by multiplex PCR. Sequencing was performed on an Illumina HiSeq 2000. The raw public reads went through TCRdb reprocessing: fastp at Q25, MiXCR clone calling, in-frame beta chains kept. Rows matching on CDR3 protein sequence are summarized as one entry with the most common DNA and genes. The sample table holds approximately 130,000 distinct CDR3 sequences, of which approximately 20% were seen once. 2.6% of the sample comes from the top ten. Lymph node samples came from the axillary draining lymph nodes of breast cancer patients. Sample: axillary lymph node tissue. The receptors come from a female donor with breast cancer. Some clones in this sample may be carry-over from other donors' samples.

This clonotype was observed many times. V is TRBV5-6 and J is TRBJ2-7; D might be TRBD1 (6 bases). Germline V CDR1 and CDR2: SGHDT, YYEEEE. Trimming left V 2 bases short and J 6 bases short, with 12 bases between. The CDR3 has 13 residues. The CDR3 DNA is TGTGCCAGCAGCTTAACAGGACAGCTCGAGCAGTACTTC. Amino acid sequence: CASSLTGQLEQYF.

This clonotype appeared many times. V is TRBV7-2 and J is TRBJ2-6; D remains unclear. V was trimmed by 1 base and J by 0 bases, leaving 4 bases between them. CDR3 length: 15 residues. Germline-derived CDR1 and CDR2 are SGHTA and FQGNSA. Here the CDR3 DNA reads TGTGCCAGCAGCTTAGGGCACTCTGGGGCCAACGTCCTGACTTTC. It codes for CASSLGHSGANVLTF.

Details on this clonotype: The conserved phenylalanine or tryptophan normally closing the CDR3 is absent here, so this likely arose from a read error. The DNA of the CDR3 is TGTGCCAGCAGCTCTGCGGCGGTTTTCTATGGCTACACCTCC. Translating it yields CASSSAAVFYGYTS. This chain links TRBV7-9 with TRBJ1-2; no clear D. This CDR3 spans 14 amino acids. Deletions cut 4 bases from V and 4 bases from J, with 13 bases between. Germline V gene data show CDR1 as SEHNR and CDR2 as FQNEAQ (reference sequence).

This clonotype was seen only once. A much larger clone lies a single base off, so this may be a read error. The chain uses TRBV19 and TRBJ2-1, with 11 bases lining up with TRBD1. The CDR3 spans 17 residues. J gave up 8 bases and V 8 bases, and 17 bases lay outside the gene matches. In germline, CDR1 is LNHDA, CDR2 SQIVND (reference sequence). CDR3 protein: CASGMTGTGGFKDEQFF. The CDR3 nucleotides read TGTGCCAGTGGCATGACCGGGACAGGGGGGTTTAAGGATGAGCAGTTCTTC.

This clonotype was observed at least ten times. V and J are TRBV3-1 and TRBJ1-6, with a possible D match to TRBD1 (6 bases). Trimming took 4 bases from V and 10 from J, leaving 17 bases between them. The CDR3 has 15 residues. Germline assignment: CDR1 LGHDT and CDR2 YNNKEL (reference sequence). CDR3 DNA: TGTGCCAGCAGCCCAATACAGGGTTCAAACTCACCCCTCCACTTT. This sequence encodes CASSPIQGSNSPLHF.

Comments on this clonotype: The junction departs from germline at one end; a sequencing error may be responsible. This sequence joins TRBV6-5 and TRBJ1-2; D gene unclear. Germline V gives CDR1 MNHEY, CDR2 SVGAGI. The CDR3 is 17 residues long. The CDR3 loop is CASGRLLDRYPNYGHTF. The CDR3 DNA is TGTGCCAGCGGTCGGTTGCTTGACCGCTACCCTAACTATGGCCACACCTTC.

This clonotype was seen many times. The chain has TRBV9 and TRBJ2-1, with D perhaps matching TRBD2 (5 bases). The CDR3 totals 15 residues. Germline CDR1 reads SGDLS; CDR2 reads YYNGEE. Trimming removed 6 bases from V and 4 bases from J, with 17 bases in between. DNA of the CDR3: TGTGCCAGCACCCCCGCGGGTCTCCCTTACAATGAGCAGTTCTTC. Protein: CASTPAGLPYNEQFF. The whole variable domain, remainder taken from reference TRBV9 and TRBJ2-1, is DSGVTQTPKHLITATGQRVTLRCSPRSGDLSVYWYQQSLDQGLQFLIQYYNGEERAKGNILERFSAQQFPDLHSELNLSSLELGDSALYFCASTPAGLPYNEQFFGPGTRLTVL.

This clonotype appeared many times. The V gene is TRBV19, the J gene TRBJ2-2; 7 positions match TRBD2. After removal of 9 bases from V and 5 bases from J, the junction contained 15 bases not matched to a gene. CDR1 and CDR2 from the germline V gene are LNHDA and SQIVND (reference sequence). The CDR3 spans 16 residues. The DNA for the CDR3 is TGTGCCAGCGCCCAACCCGCGGGAGAAAAAACCGGGGAGCTGTTTTTT. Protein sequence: CASAQPAGEKTGELFF.

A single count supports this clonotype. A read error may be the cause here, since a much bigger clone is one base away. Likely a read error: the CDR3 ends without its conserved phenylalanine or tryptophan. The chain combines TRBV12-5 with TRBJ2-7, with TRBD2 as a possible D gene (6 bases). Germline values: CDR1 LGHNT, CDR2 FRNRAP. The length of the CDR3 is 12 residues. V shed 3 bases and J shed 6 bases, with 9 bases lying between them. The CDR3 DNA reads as TGTGCTAGTGGTTTCGGGCGGGGCGAGCAGTACCTC. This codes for CASGFGRGEQYL.

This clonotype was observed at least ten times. The CDR3 nucleotides read TGTGCCAGCAGCCAAAAAGGGACTAGCGGGAGGTTGGAGACCCAGTACTTC. It is translated as CASSQKGTSGRLETQYF. The V call is TRBV3-2, the J call TRBJ2-5; the D call TRBD2 from the table was never checked on the DNA. TRBV3-2 is a known pseudogene. CDR3 size: 17 residues.

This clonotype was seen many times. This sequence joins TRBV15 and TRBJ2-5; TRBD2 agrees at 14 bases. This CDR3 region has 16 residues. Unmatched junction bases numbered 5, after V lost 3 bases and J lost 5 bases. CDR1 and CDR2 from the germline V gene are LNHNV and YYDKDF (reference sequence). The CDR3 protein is CATSRGTSGRGETQYF. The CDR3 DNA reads TGTGCCACCAGCAGGGGGACTAGCGGGAGAGGGGAGACCCAGTACTTC.

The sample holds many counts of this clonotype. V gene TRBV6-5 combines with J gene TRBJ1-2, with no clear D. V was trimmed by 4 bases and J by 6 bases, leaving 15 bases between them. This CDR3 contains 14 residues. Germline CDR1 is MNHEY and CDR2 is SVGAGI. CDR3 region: CASSFHPTMNGYTF. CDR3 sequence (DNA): TGTGCCAGCAGTTTCCATCCAACTATGAATGGCTACACCTTC.

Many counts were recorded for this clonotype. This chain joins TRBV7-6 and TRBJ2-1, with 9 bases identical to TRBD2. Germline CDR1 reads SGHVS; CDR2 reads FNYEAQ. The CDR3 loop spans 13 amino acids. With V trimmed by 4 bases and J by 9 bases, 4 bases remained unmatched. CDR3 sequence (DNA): TGTGCCAGCAGCTCCAGCGGGAGGAGTGAGCAGTTCTTC. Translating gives CASSSSGRSEQFF.